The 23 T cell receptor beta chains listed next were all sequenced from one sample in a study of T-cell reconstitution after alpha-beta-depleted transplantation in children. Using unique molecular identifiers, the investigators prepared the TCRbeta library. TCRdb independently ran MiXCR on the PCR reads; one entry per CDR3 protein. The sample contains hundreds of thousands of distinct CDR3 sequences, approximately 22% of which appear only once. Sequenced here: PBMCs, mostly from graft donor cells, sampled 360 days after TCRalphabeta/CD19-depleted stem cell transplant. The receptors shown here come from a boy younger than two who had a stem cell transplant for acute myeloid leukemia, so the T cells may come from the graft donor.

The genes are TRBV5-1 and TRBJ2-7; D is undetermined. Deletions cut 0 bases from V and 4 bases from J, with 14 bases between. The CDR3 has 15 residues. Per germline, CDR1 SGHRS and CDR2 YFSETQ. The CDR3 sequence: CASSLAGRTLYEQYV. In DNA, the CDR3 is TGCGCCAGCAGCTTGGCCGGACGAACCCTATACGAGCAGTACGTC.

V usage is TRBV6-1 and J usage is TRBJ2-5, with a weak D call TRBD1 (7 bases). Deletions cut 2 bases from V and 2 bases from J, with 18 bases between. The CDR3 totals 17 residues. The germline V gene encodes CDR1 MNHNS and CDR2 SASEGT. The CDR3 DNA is TGTGCCAGCAGTGAACTTAGCGGATACAGGGGACAAGAGACCCAGTACTTC. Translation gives CASSELSGYRGQETQYF.

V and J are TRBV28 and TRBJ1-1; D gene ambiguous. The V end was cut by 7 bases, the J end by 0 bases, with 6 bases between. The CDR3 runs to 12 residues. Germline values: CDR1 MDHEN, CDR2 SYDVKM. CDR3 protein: CASMGMNTEAFF. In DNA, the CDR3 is TGTGCCAGCATGGGTATGAACACTGAAGCTTTCTTT. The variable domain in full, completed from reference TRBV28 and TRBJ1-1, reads DVKVTQSSRYLVKRTGEKVFLECVQDMDHENMFWYRQDPGLGLRLIYFSYDVKMKEKGDIPEGYSVSREKKERFSLILESASTNQTSMYLCASMGMNTEAFFGQGTRLTVV.

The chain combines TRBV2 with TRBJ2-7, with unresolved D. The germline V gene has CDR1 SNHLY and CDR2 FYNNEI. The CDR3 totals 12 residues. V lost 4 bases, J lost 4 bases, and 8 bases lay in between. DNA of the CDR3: TGTGCCAGCAGTGGGGCGGATTACGAGCAGTACGTC. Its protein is CASSGADYEQYV.

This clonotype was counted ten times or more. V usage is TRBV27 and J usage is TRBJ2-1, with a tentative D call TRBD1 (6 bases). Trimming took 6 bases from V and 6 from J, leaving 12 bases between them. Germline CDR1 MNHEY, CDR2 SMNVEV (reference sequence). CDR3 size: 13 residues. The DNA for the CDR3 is TGTGCCAGCAGCCTAACAGGGATCAATGAGCAGTTCTTC. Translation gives CASSLTGINEQFF.

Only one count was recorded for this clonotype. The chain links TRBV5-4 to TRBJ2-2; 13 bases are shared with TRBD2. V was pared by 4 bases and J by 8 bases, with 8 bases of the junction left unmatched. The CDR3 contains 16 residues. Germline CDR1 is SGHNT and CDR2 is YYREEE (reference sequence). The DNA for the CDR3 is TGTGCCAGCAGCCCCGGGACTAGCGGGGCCAGGGGGGAGCTGTTTTTT. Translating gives CASSPGTSGARGELFF.

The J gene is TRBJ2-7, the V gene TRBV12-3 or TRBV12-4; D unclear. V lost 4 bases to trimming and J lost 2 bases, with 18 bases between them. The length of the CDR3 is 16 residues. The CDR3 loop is CASSSSHTGPPYEQYF. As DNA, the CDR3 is TGTGCCAGCAGTTCCTCCCACACGGGCCCCCCCTACGAGCAGTACTTC.

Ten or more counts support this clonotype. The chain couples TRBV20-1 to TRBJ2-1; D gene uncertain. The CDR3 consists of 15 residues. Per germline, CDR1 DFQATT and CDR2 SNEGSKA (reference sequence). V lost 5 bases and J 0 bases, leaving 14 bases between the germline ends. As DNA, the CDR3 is TGCAGTGCTTTTTCGGACGCATACTCCTACAATGAGCAGTTCTTC. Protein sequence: CSAFSDAYSYNEQFF.

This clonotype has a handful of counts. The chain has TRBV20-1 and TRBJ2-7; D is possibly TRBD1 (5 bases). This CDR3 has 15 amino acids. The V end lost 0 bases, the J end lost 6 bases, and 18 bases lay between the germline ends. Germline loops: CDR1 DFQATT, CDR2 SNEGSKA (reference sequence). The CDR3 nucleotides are TGCAGTGCTAGAGATCAGGGCAGGAATTCAGGCGAGCAGTACGTC. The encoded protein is CSARDQGRNSGEQYV.

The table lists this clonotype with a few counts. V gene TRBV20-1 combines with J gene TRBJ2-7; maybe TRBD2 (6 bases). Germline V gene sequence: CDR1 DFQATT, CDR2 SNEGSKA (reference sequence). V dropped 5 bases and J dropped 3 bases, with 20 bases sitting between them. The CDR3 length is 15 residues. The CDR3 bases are TGCAGTGCTGGGCGGGGTGCCGACGGGTTCTACGAGCAGTACTTC. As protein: CSAGRGADGFYEQYF.

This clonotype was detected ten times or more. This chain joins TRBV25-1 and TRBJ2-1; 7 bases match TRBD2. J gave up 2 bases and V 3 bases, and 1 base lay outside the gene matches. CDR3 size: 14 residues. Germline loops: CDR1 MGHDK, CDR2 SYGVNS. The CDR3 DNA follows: TGTGCCAGCAGTGATACTAGCGCCTACAATGAGCAGTTCTTC. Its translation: CASSDTSAYNEQFF.

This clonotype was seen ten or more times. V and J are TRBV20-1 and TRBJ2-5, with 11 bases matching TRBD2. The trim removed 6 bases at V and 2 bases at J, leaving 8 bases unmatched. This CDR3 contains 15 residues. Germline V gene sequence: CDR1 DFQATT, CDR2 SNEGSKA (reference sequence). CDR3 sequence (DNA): TGCAGTGCCTCGCGGGCTAGCGGGGGGCAAGAGACCCAGTACTTC. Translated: CSASRASGGQETQYF.

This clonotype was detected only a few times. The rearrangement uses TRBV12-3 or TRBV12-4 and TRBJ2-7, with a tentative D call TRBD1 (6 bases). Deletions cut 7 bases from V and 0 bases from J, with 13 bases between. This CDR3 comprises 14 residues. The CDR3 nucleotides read TGTGCCAGCACCCTGGGGGACATCTCCTACGAGCAGTACTTC. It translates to CASTLGDISYEQYF.

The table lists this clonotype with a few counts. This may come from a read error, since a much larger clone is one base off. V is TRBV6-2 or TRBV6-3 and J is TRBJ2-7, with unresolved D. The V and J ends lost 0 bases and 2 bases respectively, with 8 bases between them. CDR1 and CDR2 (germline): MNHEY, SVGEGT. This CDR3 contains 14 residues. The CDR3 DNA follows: TGTGCCAGCAGTTACTCGGCAGTTACCTACGAGCAGTACTTC. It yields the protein CASSYSAVTYEQYF.

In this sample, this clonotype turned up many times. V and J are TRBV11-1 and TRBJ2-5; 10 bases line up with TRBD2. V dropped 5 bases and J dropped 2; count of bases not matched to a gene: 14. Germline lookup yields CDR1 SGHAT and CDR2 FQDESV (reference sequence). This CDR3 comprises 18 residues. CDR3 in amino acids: CASSPLRGGLAEQETQYF. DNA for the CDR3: TGTGCCAGCAGCCCCCTTAGGGGTGGACTAGCGGAACAAGAGACCCAGTACTTC. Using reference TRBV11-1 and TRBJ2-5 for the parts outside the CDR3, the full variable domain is EAEVAQSPRYKITEKSQAVAFWCDPISGHATLYWYRQILGQGPELLVQFQDESVVDDSQLPKDRFSAERLKGVDSTLKIQPAELGDSAMYLCASSPLRGGLAEQETQYFGPGTRLLVL.

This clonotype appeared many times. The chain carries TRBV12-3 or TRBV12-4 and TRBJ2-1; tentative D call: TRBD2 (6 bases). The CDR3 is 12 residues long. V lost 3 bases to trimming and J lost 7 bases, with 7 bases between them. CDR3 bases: TGTGCCAGCAGTTTCGCGGGGAATGAGCAGTTCTTC. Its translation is CASSFAGNEQFF.

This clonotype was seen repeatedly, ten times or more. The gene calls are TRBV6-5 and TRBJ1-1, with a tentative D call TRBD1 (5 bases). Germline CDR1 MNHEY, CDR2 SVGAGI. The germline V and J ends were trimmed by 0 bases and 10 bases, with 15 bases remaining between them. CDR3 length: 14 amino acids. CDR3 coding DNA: TGTGCCAGCAGTTACTCGAGGCAGGGATTTGGAGCTTTCTTT. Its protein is CASSYSRQGFGAFF.

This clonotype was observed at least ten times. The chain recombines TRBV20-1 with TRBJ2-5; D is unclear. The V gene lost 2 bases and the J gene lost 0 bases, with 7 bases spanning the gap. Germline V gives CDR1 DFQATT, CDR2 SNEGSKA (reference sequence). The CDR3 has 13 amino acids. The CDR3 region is CSARMWDQETQYF. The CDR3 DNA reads TGCAGTGCTAGAATGTGGGACCAAGAGACCCAGTACTTC.

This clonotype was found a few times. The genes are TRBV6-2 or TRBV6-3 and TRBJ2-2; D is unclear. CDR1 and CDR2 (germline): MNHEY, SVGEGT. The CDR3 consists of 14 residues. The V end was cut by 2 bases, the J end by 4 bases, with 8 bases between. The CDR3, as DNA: TGTGCCAGCAGTTACCCCGTGGGCACCGGGGAGCTGTTTTTT. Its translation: CASSYPVGTGELFF.

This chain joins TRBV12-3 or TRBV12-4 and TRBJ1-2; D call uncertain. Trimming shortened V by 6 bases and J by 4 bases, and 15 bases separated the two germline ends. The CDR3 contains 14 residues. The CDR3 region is CASSFLLSGYGYTF. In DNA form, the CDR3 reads TGTGCCAGCAGCTTTTTACTGTCAGGCTATGGCTACACCTTC.

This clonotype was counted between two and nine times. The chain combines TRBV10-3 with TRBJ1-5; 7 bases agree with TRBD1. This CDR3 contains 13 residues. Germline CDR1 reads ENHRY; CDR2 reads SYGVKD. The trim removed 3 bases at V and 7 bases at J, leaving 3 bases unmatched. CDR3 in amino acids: CAISEGGSQPQHF. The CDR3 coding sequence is TGTGCCATCAGTGAAGGGGGCAGCCAGCCCCAGCATTTT.

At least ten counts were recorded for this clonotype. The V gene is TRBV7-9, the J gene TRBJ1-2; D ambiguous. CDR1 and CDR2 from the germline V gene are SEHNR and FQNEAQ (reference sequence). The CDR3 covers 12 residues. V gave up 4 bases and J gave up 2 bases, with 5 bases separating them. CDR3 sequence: CASSSDNYGYTF. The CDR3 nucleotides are TGTGCCAGCAGCTCGGACAACTATGGCTACACCTTC.

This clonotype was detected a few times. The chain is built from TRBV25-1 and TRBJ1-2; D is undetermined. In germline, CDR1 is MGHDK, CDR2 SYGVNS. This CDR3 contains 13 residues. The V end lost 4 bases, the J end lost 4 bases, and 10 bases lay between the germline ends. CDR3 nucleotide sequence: TGTGCCAGCAGTGTTGGGCCCTTCTATGGCTACACCTTC. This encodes CASSVGPFYGYTF.